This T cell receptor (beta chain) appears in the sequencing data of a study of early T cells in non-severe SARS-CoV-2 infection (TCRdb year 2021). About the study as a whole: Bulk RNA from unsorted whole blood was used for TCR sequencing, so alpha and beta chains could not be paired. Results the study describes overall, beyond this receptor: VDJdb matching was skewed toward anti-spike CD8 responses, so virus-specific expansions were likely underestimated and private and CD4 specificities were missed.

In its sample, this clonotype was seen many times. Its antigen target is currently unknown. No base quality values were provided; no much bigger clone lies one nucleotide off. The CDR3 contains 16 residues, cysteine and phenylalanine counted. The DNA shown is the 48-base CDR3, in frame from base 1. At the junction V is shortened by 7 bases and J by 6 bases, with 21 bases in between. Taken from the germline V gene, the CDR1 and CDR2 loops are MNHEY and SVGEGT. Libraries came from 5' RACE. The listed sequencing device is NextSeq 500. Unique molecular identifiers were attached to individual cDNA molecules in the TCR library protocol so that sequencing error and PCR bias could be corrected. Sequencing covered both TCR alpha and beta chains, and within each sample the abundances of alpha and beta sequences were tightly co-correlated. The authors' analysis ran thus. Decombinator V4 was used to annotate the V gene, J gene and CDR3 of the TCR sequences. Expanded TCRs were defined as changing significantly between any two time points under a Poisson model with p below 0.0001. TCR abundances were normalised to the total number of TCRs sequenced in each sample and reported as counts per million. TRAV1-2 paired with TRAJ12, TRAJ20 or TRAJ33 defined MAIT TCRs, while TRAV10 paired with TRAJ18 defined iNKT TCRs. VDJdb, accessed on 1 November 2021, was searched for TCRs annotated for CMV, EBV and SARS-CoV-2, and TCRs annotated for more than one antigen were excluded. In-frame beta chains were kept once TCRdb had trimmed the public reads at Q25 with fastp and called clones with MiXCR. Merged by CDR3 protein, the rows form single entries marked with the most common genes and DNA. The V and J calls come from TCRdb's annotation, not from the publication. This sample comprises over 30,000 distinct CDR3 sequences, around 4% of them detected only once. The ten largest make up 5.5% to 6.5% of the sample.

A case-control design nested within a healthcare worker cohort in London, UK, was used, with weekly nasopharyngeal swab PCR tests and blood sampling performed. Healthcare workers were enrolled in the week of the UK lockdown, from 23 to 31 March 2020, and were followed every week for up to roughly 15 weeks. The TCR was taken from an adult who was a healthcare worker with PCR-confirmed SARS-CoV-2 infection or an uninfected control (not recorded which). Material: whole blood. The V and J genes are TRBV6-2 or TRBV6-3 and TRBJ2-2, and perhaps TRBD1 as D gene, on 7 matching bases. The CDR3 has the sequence CASTVTAGGIAGELFF. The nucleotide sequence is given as TGTGCCAGCACTGTTACGGCAGGGGGGATCGCCGGGGAGCTGTTTTTT.